The clone carrying this T cell receptor beta chain was found a few times. What it recognizes is unknown. This record belongs to a study of T-cell reconstitution after alpha-beta-depleted transplantation in children. General study results and limits: From surviving recipient T cells and thymic progenitors came the high day-60 TCRbeta diversity observed in some patients. Several hundred expanded graft clones reportedly supplied alpha-beta T cells about two months after transplant. Fresh T-cell production supplied most of the T-cell counts and diversity seen one year after transplant.

Library preparation (for TCRbeta) was performed with unique molecular identifiers. TCRdb processed the PCR reads anew with MiXCR; each CDR3 protein has one entry. The sample lists approximately 980,000 distinct CDR3 sequences, 25% to 35% occurring once. Source: PBMCs, mostly from graft donor cells, taken 360 days after TCRalphabeta/CD19-depleted stem cell transplant. The TCR comes from a boy under three years old who had a stem cell transplant for SCID, so the T cells may come from the graft donor.

The CDR3 bases are TGTGCCAGCAGCCCATTCCCAAACTATGGCTACACCTTC. It yields the protein CASSPFPNYGYTF. This sequence joins TRBV9 and TRBJ1-2; no reliable D call. The germline V gene encodes CDR1 SGDLS and CDR2 YYNGEE. V gave up 4 bases and J gave up 2 bases, with 9 bases separating them. CDR3 size: 13 residues.